This T cell receptor beta chain was sequenced in a study of T cells after posttransplantation cyclophosphamide. Findings of the study overall: Recipient CMV seropositivity and CMV reactivation strongly tracked TRB clonality. TRB overlap between skin or GI tissue T cells and blood was limited. Later post-transplant blood repertoires were often dominated by donor CD8+ memory clones.

The CDR3 is 16 residues long. Germline lookup yields CDR1 KGHSH and CDR2 LQKENI. Trimming took 3 bases from V and 2 from J; bases not matched to a gene: 6. In regard to this clone: No antigen is known for it.

Assay: immunoSEQ multiplex PCR; the TCRdb copy retains only in-frame clones and omits some. The sample has tens of thousands of clones; roughly nine tenths are singletons. Cells defined as naive were viable CD3+CD4+ or CD3+CD8+ and CCR7+CD45RA+CD45RO-CD95-CD27+CD28+. The J gene is TRBJ2-5, the V gene TRBV18; 10 nucleotides line up with TRBD2. The receptor was isolated from a man aged 30-40 years in good health and a related stem cell transplant donor. The sample was naive CD4+ T cells sorted from blood. The CDR3 reads CASSPSLAGGQETQYF. In DNA, the CDR3 is TGTGCCAGCTCACCTTCCTTAGCGGGGGGACAAGAGACCCAGTACTTC.